This T cell receptor (beta chain) was captured by sequencing in a study of blood T cell repertoires in COVID-19. Across the whole study: Both acute and convalescent COVID-19 samples were obtained from the United States, Italy and Spain. PBMCs, B-cell-depleted T cells, or T cells provided the cDNA or gDNA that made up the material.

Between the trimmed V and J ends, which lost 6 bases and 6 bases, there was a span of 14 bases. CDR1 and CDR2 from the germline V gene are MNHEY and SVGAGI. The CDR3 runs 13 residues. Per the original methods: The authors estimated nucleated cell counts from reference gene primer amplification. Profiling relied on immunoSEQ multiplex PCR, and the TCRdb table lists in-frame clones only, not all of them. V and J calls and clone size are copied from that table; D and trimming were computed from the DNA. The sample lists 150,000 or so clones; roughly 73% were seen once. Material: peripheral blood. The sequence derives from a woman aged 45 to 65 with active or convalescent COVID-19. J is TRBJ1-2 and V is TRBV6-5; a possible D gene is TRBD1 (6 bases). This CDR3 reads CASSQGGNDGYTF. In nucleotides, the CDR3 is TGTGCCAGCAGCCAAGGGGGTAATGATGGCTACACCTTC.